A single sample gave rise to the 9 T cell receptor beta chains below, sequenced in a study of blood T cell repertoires in COVID-19. Sequenced by immunoSEQ multiplex PCR; TCRdb stores in-frame clones only, minus some. The sample holds more than 150,000 clones; about 82% are singletons and the top ten take about 7%. The sequencing sample was made of peripheral blood. These receptors came from a man over 45 with active or convalescent COVID-19.

This chain connects TRBV25-1 to TRBJ1-2, with 10 bases lining up with TRBD1. The CDR3 loop spans 15 amino acids. In germline, CDR1 is MGHDK, CDR2 SYGVNS. CDR3 DNA: TGTGCGACCAGCACTCCCGGGACAGGGGACTATGGCTACACCTTC. This gives the protein CATSTPGTGDYGYTF.

The chain uses TRBV19 and TRBJ2-1, with TRBD1 as a possible D gene (7 bases). The V and J ends lost 2 bases and 4 bases respectively, with 36 bases between them. The CDR3 is 23 residues long. The germline CDR1 and CDR2 sequences are LNHDA and SQIVND (reference sequence). The CDR3 nucleotides are TGTGCCAGTAGTATAACCCGCCGACAGGGTACTCTATTTGGGCATAGCGGATACAATGAGCAGTTCTTC. The encoded protein is CASSITRRQGTLFGHSGYNEQFF.

The chain is built from TRBV27 and TRBJ2-1; D not resolved. V was cut by 5 bases and J by 2 bases, with 7 bases left in between. Germline CDR1 is MNHEY and CDR2 is SMNVEV (reference sequence). This CDR3 contains 13 residues. The CDR3 nucleotides are TGTGCCAGCAGTCCAGGAACCTACAATGAGCAGTTCTTC. Translating it yields CASSPGTYNEQFF.

The rearrangement joins TRBV13 to TRBJ2-7; TRBD2 matches 7 bases. Germline V gene data show CDR1 as PRHDT and CDR2 as FYEKMQ (reference sequence). V shed 3 bases, J shed 0 bases, and the junction held 2 bases outside the gene matches. CDR3 size: 14 residues. CDR3: CASSFGGISYEQYF. In DNA form, the CDR3 reads TGTGCCAGCAGCTTCGGGGGGATCTCCTACGAGCAGTACTTC.

This clone has a handful of counts. The chain combines TRBV5-1 with TRBJ1-4; no clear D. Between the trimmed V and J ends, which lost 0 bases and 3 bases, there was a span of 15 bases. This CDR3 has 17 residues. Per germline, CDR1 SGHRS and CDR2 YFSETQ. The CDR3 sequence is CASSLGARRPANEKLFF. Here the CDR3 DNA reads TGCGCCAGCAGCTTGGGGGCCCGTCGGCCAGCTAATGAAAAACTGTTTTTT.

The gene calls are TRBV4-2 and TRBJ2-7; 8 bases line up with TRBD2. V lost 1 base and J lost 4; bases outside the gene matches: 6. The germline V gene encodes CDR1 LGHNA and CDR2 YNFKEQ. There are 15 residues in the CDR3. The CDR3 is CASSQVGAGGYEQYF. CDR3 DNA sequence: TGTGCCAGCAGCCAAGTTGGTGCGGGGGGTTACGAGCAGTACTTC.

The V call is TRBV9, the J call TRBJ1-2; tentatively, D is TRBD1 (5 bases). Per germline, CDR1 SGDLS and CDR2 YYNGEE. V was cut by 0 bases and J by 0 bases, with 12 bases left in between. The CDR3 length is 16 residues. The CDR3 here is CASSVVGDSPNYGYTF. The CDR3 DNA reads TGTGCCAGCAGCGTAGTCGGCGACAGCCCTAACTATGGCTACACCTTC.

The V and J genes are TRBV3-1 (or the pseudogene TRBV3-2) and TRBJ1-6; TRBD1 matches 7 bases. V trimming: 1 base; J trimming: 17 bases; junction bases outside the gene matches: 2. The CDR3 extends over 11 amino acids. CDR1 is LGHDT, CDR2 YNNKEL, per germline (reference sequence). DNA for the CDR3: TGTGCCAGCAGCCAAGGACAGGGAGTCCACTTT. Translation gives CASSQGQGVHF.

This clone turned up a few times. J is TRBJ2-7 and V is TRBV28; a weak D match, TRBD1 (6 bases). The CDR3 is made up of 14 amino acids. Between the trimmed V and J ends, which lost 5 bases and 3 bases, there was a span of 14 bases. Germline assignment: CDR1 MDHEN and CDR2 SYDVKM. The CDR3 sequence: CASSPWGQGYEQYF. The CDR3 DNA reads TGTGCCAGCAGTCCCTGGGGGCAAGGCTACGAGCAGTACTTC. The whole variable domain, remainder taken from reference TRBV28 and TRBJ2-7, is DVKVTQSSRYLVKRTGEKVFLECVQDMDHENMFWYRQDPGLGLRLIYFSYDVKMKEKGDIPEGYSVSREKKERFSLILESASTNQTSMYLCASSPWGQGYEQYFGPGTRLTVT.